One and the same sample provided the 6 T cell receptor beta chains below, sequenced in a study of blood T cell repertoires in COVID-19. Clones were sequenced by immunoSEQ multiplex PCR, and TCRdb holds only the in-frame ones, with some missing. The sample contains 250,000 to 350,000 clones, under 85% of which appear only once. The sequencing input was peripheral blood. Receptors were obtained from a human donor with COVID-19, enrolled during active disease. The donor label of this sample is uncertain.

V gene TRBV27 combines with J gene TRBJ1-1, with unresolved D. The germline V gene has CDR1 MNHEY and CDR2 SMNVEV (reference sequence). The V end lost 5 bases, the J end lost 0 bases, and 10 bases lay between the germline ends. This CDR3 spans 14 amino acids. The CDR3 DNA follows: TGTGCCAGCAGTGGAAGCAGGTTGAACACTGAAGCTTTCTTT. Protein: CASSGSRLNTEAFF.

The chain carries TRBV6-6 and TRBJ1-1; 10 nucleotides agree with TRBD1. This CDR3 is built from 14 residues. J lost 5 bases, V lost 5 bases, and 5 bases had no gene match. Germline-derived CDR1 and CDR2 are MNHNY and SVGAGI (reference sequence). For the CDR3, the DNA is TGTGCCAGCAGTGGACAGGGGGTTTGGACTGAAGCTTTCTTT. Translating gives CASSGQGVWTEAFF.

This clone has a handful of counts. CDR3 coding DNA: TGCGCCAGCAGCCCTAGGAGTACCACCACCTACGAGCAGTACTTC. Encoded protein: CASSPRSTTTYEQYF. This sequence joins TRBV5-1 and TRBJ2-7; no clear D. Germline loops: CDR1 SGHRS, CDR2 YFSETQ. Trimming left V 4 bases short and J 2 bases short, with 16 bases between. This CDR3 region has 15 residues.

The gene calls are TRBV6-5 and TRBJ2-1, with 9 bases fitting TRBD2. CDR1 and CDR2 (germline): MNHEY, SVGAGI. J gave up 3 bases and V 7 bases, and 7 bases lay outside the gene matches. The CDR3 loop spans 15 amino acids. The CDR3 sequence: CASIAGTSSYNEQFF. CDR3 bases: TGTGCCAGCATCGCCGGGACTAGCAGCTACAATGAGCAGTTCTTC.

The chain couples TRBV18 to TRBJ2-1; D gene ambiguous. Germline CDR1 KGHSH, CDR2 LQKENI. This CDR3 is 13 amino acids long. Trimming stripped 3 bases from V and 5 bases from J, with 8 bases between. The CDR3 nucleotides read TGTGCCAGCTCACCTGCAGGTGACAATGAGCAGTTCTTC. Translating it yields CASSPAGDNEQFF. Looking up the rest from reference TRBV18 and TRBJ2-1 gives the full variable domain: NAGVMQNPRHLVRRRGQEARLRCSPMKGHSHVYWYRQLPEEGLKFMVYLQKENIIDESGMPKERFSAEFPKEGPSILRIQQVVRGDSAAYFCASSPAGDNEQFFGPGTRLTVL.

There are a few counts of this clone. This sequence joins TRBV7-2 and TRBJ2-5; TRBD2 is a possible D gene (6 bases). V lost 5 bases to trimming and J lost 1 base, with 14 bases between them. This CDR3 is built from 15 residues. Germline CDR1 SGHTA, CDR2 FQGNSA. The CDR3 DNA reads TGTGCCAGCAGCCCTCAGGCGGGATTCCAAGAGACCCAGTACTTC. Encoded protein: CASSPQAGFQETQYF.